This T cell receptor beta chain was captured by sequencing in a study of T-cell memory formation after mild COVID-19 (dated by TCRdb to the early 2020s). Describing the broader study: TCR sequence clusters from the two donors were found to be largely donor specific. In a couple of donors, T-cell clones that expanded and contracted after mild COVID-19 were followed by sequencing TCRalpha and TCRbeta repertoires longitudinally. The cohort comprised two young, previously healthy adult volunteers, one female and one male.

Ficoll-Paque density gradient centrifugation was used to isolate PBMCs. On the study overall, not on this receptor specifically: Clones contracting from day 15 to 85 had balanced CD4/CD8 phenotypes, while a second wave expanding from day 15 to 37 was biased towards CD4+. Some responding clones were found in pre-infection memory, which suggests that pre-existing cross-reactive memory T cells took part in the SARS-CoV-2 response. Contracting CD4+ clones were found mainly in CM and EM memory subsets, while CD8+ clones were enriched in EMRA. The study covered only a couple of mild cases, and larger cohorts including severe cases with pre-infection samples were considered necessary. SARS-CoV-2 specificity was not confirmed for the second-wave clones peaking on day 37.

Trimming costs V 5 bases and J 5 bases, and their ends lie 18 bases apart. Its CDR3 holds 15 amino acids, cysteine through phenylalanine. Only the CDR3 region is kept as DNA, spanning 45 bases read in frame from base 1. In the germline V gene (reference sequence), CDR1 corresponds to SGHAT and CDR2 to FQDESV. For this clonotype: The antigen it recognizes is unknown. The sample holds no much larger clone one base away, and base qualities are not on file.

TCRdb names Illumina NovaSeq 6000 as the instrument used. TCRalpha and TCRbeta cDNA libraries were constructed by 5'RACE with constant-segment primers, with sample barcodes and unique molecular identifiers being introduced. RNA was extracted from every sample with Trizol reagent. Libraries were amplified in two PCR steps, with a second sample barcode and Illumina TruSeq adapters added in the second step. Sequencing of libraries was performed on an Illumina NovaSeq with 2 x 150 bp paired-end reads. The paper's processing steps were these. With migec v1.2.7, reads were demultiplexed and then collapsed into UMI-guided consensus sequences. With mixcr v2.1.11, UMI consensuses were aligned to TRA and TRB V and J templates and assembled into clonotypes. Clonotypes were classified as expanded or contracted when called significant by both edgeR and NoisET, with noise models trained on biological replicates. For edgeR calls, a false discovery rate-adjusted p below 0.01 and a log2 fold-change threshold of 1 were applied. As an exploratory analysis of dynamics, max-normalized trajectories of the 1000 most abundant clonotypes were examined by PCA with hierarchical clustering. Each responding clone was given a CD4 or CD8 phenotype based on the CD4+ and CD8+ repertoires, which had been sequenced separately. TCRdb took the public reads, trimmed them with fastp at Q25, ran MiXCR for clone calling and kept in-frame beta chains. Each record represents a unique CDR3 protein, reported with the most common genes and DNA among its rows. TCRdb assigned the V and J calls; the authors' analysis was not used. Present in this sample are fewer than 350,000 distinct CDR3 sequences, more than 15% of which were seen just once. The ten largest clonotypes hold about a fifth of the sample.

Sequenced input: PBMCs or a T cell subset sorted from them (not recorded which). The sequence was obtained from a man between 18 and 35 years old who had mild COVID-19 (a few samples of this study predate the infection). The sample titles of this study are shuffled in the database, so cell type and time point are left out; the donor was told from shared clones. The chain employs TRBV11-1 and TRBJ1-1; TRBD1 could be the D gene, as 5 bases match. The bases are TGTGCCAGCAGCCCGGGGTGGGGCAGAGGGACTGAAGCTTTCTTT. This translates into CASSPGWGRGTEAFF.